The text below deals with one T cell receptor (beta chain). Antigen: not known. Repertoires were generated with immunoSEQ multiplex PCR, while TCRdb's copy carries only in-frame clones and drops some. The sample shows more than 140,000 clones, approximately 88% of them seen only once. This sample is part of a study of T cell responses to AZD1222 COVID-19 vaccine. Broader study findings: Unmutated variant regions are reportedly the target of nearly half of TCRs that are spike-specific.

This CDR3 has 16 amino acids. Germline loops: CDR1 PRHDT, CDR2 FYEKMQ (reference sequence). The V end was cut by 2 bases, the J end by 0 bases, with 14 bases between. The clonotype comes from an adult in good health. The sample in question was peripheral blood, obtained on day 0 of MenACWY control vaccination. The rearrangement joins TRBV13 to TRBJ2-7; weak D call: TRBD1 (5 bases). Here the CDR3 reads CASSLRRRGSSYEQYF. The CDR3 DNA reads TGTGCCAGCAGCTTACGTCGTAGGGGAAGCTCCTACGAGCAGTACTTC. The whole variable domain, remainder taken from reference TRBV13 and TRBJ2-7, is AAGVIQSPRHLIKEKRETATLKCYPIPRHDTVYWYQQGPGQDPQFLISFYEKMQSDKGSIPDRFSAQQFSDYHSELNMSSLELGDSALYFCASSLRRRGSSYEQYFGPGTRLTVT.